This T cell receptor beta chain was sequenced for a study of blood T cell repertoires in COVID-19 (TCRdb year 2020). For the study in its entirety: The collaborator samples originated in the United States, Italy and Spain and spanned the acute and convalescent phases of COVID-19. The repertoires were made available in a free public database intended to serve as a resource for research on the immune response to SARS-CoV-2. Samples were obtained from the ongoing ImmuneRACE study (first 160 participants) and from over 1,000 subjects provided by 6 global collaborators. Nearly every sample came with metadata listing a de-identified subject ID, COVID-19 status, age in years and sex. Where available, HLA class I and class II types were obtained from metadata supplied by the sample provider rather than from assay-based typing. Subjects who had been exposed to COVID-19, were actively infected with it, or had recovered from it provided the deeply sampled blood TCRbeta repertoires that made up the dataset. The material from the prospective study consisted of cDNA or gDNA derived from T cells, B-cell-depleted T cells, or PBMCs. Results and caveats for the whole study, not just this receptor: The quantity of clinical and demographic metadata differed by source and by participant and was supplied without curation.

For this clone: It lacks a known antigen. Base quality data are lacking; no much larger clone is found one base away.

Whole blood was collected in K2EDTA tubes by collaborating institutions according to the institutions' own protocols. For TCRbeta analysis, collaborators shipped samples as frozen whole blood, isolated PBMCs, or DNA extracted from either of those sample types. TCRbeta CDR3 regions were amplified from genomic DNA by means of the immunoSEQ Assay, a bias-controlled multiplex PCR. For the original study's pipeline: The number of nucleated cells in each sample was estimated by amplification of reference gene primers within the assay. To quantify the absolute abundance of each unique TCRbeta CDR3 rearrangement, sequence reads were collapsed and filtered. For each sample, productive Simpson clonality was calculated as the square root of Simpson's diversity index across productive rearrangements. TCRdb retrieved this table from immuneACCESS and kept in-frame rearrangements only. Not all clones are present; in checked studies, unresolved V genes account for under half, and no reason is known for the remainder. The V and J calls and clone size were taken over from that table, and D and trimming were inferred from the DNA. The sample records tens of thousands of clones, just under 85% of which are singletons. The ten top clones hold roughly 27% of the sample.

According to the germline V gene, CDR1 reads SGHRS and CDR2 reads YFSETQ. From cysteine to phenylalanine, the CDR3 is 15 amino acids long. Of the read, only the CDR3 DNA is kept; its 45 bases are in frame from base 1. V is trimmed back by 6 bases and J by 5 bases, and the junction contains 7 bases that no gene match accounts for. The sequence came from a man aged 65 to 79 with acute or convalescent COVID-19. Sequenced sample: peripheral blood. The rearranged segments are TRBV5-1 and TRBJ2-1, and 11 junction bases match TRBD2. CDR3 region: CASTPSLAGDNEQFF. The DNA sequence reads TGCGCCAGCACTCCTTCACTAGCGGGAGACAATGAGCAGTTCTTC.